This T cell receptor beta chain was recorded in a study of T cells in Graves' hyperthyroidism and ophthalmopathy. Overall study findings and caveats: Blood also held most thyroid clonotypes expanded beyond 0.001.

Unmatched junction bases numbered 4, after V lost 0 bases and J lost 4 bases. Germline-derived CDR1 and CDR2 are WNHNN and SYGVQD (reference sequence). The CDR3 contains 16 residues. In making diagnoses, clinical symptoms, serum thyroxine and TRAb, thyroid ultrasound and orbital computed tomography were all used. The authors took PBMCs from roughly 9.3 ml fresh peripheral blood. In this sample, this clonotype turned up many times. What it binds is not known. Researchers amplified the TCR beta CDR3 regions from RNA transcripts. When the TCR CDR3 underwent first-round RT-PCR, the HTBI primer set was used. Each CDR3 protein is one row after TCRdb ran MiXCR on the multiplex PCR reads. Of 300,000 to 450,000 distinct CDR3 sequences in the sample, approximately 17% are singletons; the top ten hold over 35%.

The V call is TRBV10-1, the J call TRBJ2-7; 12 bases match TRBD1. The specimen sequenced was blood. The TCR sequence derives from a man younger than 30 with Graves' ophthalmopathy. The CDR3 spells CASSESGTGGNYEQYF. In DNA form, the CDR3 reads TGCGCCAGCAGTGAGTCGGGGACAGGGGGCAATTACGAGCAGTACTTC.